The clone carrying this T cell receptor (beta chain) was counted only a few times. The antigen is unknown. Next came a second PCR, run for about 6 to 12 cycles, which used a sample-barcoded 5' primer along with a J-beta primer mix. Paired-end reads containing CDR3 totaled no fewer than 2.5 million for each sample. In TCRdb, the 5' RACE reads were re-called with MiXCR into one record per CDR3 protein. This sample has 1.4 million to 1.5 million distinct CDR3 sequences; around 39% occur once, and the top ten carry roughly 7.9%. The germline V gene encodes CDR1 SGHRS and CDR2 YFSETQ. There are 14 residues in the CDR3. Trimming left V 4 bases short and J 4 bases short, with 15 bases between. The study drew donors from healthy Caucasian individuals in Russia aged about 6 to 90. This sample is part of a study of blood T cells in healthy people across ages. Overall study findings and caveats: From one million sequenced T cells, diversity estimates were lower bounds. With naive T cell percentage, TCR beta diversity showed a strong correlation.

Input material: blood. The gene calls are TRBV5-1 and TRBJ2-7, with D perhaps TRBD1 (6 bases). The receptor comes from a woman younger than 35 in good health. The CDR3 sequence: CASSGTGLRYEQYF. Written as DNA, the CDR3 is TGCGCCAGCAGCGGAACAGGGTTGAGGTACGAGCAGTACTTC.